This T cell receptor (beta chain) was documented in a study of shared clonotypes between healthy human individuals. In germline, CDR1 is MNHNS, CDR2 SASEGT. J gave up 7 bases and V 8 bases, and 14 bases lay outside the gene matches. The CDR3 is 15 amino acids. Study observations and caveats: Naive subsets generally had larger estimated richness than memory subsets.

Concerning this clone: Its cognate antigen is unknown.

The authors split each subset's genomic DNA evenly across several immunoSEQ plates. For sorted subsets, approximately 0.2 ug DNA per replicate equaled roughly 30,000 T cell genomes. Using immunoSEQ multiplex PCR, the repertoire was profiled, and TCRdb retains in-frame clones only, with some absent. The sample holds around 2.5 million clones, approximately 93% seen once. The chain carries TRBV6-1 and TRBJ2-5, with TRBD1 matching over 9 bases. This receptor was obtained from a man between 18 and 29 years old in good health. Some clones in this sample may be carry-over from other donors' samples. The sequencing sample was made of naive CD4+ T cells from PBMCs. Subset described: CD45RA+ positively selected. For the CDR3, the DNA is TGTGCCAGCGTCGAATGGGGGGACAGGGCTTCGACCCAGTACTTC. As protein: CASVEWGDRASTQYF.